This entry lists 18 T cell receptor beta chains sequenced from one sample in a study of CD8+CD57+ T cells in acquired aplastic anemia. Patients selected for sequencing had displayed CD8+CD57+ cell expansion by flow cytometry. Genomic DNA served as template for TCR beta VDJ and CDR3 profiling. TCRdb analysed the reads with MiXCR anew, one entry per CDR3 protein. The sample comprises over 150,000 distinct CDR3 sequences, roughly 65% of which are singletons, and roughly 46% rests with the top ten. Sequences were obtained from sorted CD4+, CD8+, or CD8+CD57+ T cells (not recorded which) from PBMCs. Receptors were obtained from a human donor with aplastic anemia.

In DNA, the CDR3 is TGTGCCAGTAGTCGTCAAAGCGGCAAAGAGACCCAGTACTTC. Amino acid sequence: CASSRQSGKETQYF. The chain uses TRBV19 and TRBJ2-5; a weak D match, TRBD2 (5 bases). Deletions cut 5 bases from V and 3 bases from J, with 13 bases between. The CDR3 loop spans 14 amino acids. From germline, CDR1 is LNHDA and CDR2 SQIVND (reference sequence). The full variable domain, in which reference TRBV19 and TRBJ2-5 provide the parts outside the CDR3, is DGGITQSPKYLFRKEGQNVTLSCEQNLNHDAMYWYRQDPGQGLRLIYYSQIVNDFQKGDIAEGYSVSREKKESFPLTVTSAQKNPTAFYLCASSRQSGKETQYFGPGTRLLVL.

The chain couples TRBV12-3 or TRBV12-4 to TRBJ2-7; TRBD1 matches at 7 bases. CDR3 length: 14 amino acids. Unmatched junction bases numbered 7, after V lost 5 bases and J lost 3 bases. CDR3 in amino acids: CASSPPTGFYEQYF. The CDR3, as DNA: TGTGCCAGCAGTCCCCCGACAGGGTTCTACGAGCAGTACTTC.

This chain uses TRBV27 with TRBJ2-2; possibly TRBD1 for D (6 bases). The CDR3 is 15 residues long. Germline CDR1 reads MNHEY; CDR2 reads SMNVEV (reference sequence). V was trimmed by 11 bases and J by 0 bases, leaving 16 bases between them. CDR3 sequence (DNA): TGTGCCTCCCACCTAGGACAGCCGAACACCGGGGAGCTGTTTTTT. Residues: CASHLGQPNTGELFF.

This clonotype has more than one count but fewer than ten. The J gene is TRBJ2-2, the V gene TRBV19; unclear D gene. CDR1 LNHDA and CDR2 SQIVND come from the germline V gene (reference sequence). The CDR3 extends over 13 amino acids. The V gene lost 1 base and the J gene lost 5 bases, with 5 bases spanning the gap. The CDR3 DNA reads TGTGCCAGTAGTATAGCGGTAACCGGGGAGCTGTTTTTT. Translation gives CASSIAVTGELFF.

The CDR3, as DNA: TGCAGCGTTGAGGAACAGCCTAATCAGCCCCAGCATTTT. Translating it yields CSVEEQPNQPQHF. This chain uses TRBV29-1 with TRBJ1-5; D is ambiguous. CDR1 is SQVTM and CDR2 is ANQGSEA in the germline V gene. The ends were cut back, 3 bases at V and 4 bases at J, with 10 bases in the middle. The CDR3 loop spans 13 amino acids.

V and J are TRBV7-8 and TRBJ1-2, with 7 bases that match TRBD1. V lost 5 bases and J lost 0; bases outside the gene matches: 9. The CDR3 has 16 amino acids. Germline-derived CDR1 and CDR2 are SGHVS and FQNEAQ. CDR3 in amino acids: CASSGRDRRSNYGYTF. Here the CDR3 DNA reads TGTGCCAGCAGCGGGCGGGACAGACGTTCTAACTATGGCTACACCTTC.

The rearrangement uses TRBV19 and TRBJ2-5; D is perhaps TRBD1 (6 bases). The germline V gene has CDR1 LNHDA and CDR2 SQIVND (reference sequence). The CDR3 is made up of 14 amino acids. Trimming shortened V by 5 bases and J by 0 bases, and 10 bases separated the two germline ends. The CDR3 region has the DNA TGTGCCAGTAGTCCCGGGACAAACCAAGAGACCCAGTACTTC. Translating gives CASSPGTNQETQYF.

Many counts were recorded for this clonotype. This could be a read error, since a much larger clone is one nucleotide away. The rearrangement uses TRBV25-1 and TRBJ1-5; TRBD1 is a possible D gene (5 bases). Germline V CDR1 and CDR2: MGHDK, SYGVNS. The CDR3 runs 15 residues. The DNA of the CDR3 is TGTGCCAGCAGCCCCGGGACGAATAGCAGTCAGCCCCAGCATTTT. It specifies CASSPGTNSSQPQHF.

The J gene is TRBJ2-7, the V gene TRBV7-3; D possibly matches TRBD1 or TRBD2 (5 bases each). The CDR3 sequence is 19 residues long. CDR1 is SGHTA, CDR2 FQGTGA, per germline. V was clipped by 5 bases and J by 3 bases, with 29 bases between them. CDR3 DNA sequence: TGTGCCAGCAGCCCGGGATGCGACAGCCTAAACGACTCATTCTACGAGCAGTACTTC. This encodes CASSPGCDSLNDSFYEQYF.

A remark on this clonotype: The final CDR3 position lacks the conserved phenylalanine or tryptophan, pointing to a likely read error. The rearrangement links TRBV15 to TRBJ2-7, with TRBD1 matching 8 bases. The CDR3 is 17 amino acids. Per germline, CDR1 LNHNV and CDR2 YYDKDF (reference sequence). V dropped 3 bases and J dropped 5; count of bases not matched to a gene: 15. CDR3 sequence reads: CATSSVIGTGSRHEQYL. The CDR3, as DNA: TGTGCCACCAGCAGCGTGATAGGGACAGGCAGCCGGCACGAGCAGTACCTC.

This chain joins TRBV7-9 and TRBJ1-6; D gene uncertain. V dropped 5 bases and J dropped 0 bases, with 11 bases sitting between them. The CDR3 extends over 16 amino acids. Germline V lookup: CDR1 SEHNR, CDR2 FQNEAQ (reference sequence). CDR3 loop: CASSAQMSSYNSPLHF. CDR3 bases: TGTGCCAGCAGCGCCCAAATGAGCTCCTATAATTCACCCCTCCACTTT.

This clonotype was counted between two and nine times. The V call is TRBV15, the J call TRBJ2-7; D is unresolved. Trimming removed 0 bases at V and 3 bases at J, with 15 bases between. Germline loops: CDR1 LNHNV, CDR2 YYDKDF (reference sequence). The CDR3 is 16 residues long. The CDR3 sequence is CATSRDLSAYHYEQYF. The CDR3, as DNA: TGTGCCACCAGCAGAGACCTGTCGGCGTACCACTACGAGCAGTACTTC.

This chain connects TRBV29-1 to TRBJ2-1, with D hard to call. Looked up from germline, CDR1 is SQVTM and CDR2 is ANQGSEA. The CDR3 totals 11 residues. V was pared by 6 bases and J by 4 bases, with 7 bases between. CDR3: CSVGRYNEQFF. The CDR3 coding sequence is TGCAGCGTCGGACGTTACAATGAGCAGTTCTTC.

CDR3 amino acids: CASSLYTSGTGELFF. The CDR3 DNA follows: TGTGCCAGCAGCTTATATACTAGCGGGACCGGGGAGCTGTTTTTT. The rearrangement uses TRBV7-8 and TRBJ2-2, with 9 bases identical to TRBD2. The V and J ends lost 2 bases and 5 bases, in that order; junction bases with no gene match: 3. CDR1 is SGHVS and CDR2 is FQNEAQ in the germline V gene. This CDR3 is 15 amino acids long.

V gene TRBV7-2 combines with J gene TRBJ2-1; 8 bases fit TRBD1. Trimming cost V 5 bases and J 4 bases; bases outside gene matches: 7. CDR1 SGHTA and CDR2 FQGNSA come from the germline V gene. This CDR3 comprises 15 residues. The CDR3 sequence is CASSQDRVGYNEQFF. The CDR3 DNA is TGTGCCAGCAGCCAGGACAGGGTAGGATACAATGAGCAGTTCTTC.

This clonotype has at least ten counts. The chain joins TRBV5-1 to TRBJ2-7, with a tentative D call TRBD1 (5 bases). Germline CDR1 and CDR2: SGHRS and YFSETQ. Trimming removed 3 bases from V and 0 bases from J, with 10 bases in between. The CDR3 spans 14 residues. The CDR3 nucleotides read TGCGCCAGCAGCTCACTACAGGACTCCTACGAGCAGTACTTC. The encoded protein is CASSSLQDSYEQYF. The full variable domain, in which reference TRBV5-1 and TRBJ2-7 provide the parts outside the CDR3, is KAGVTQTPRYLIKTRGQQVTLSCSPISGHRSVSWYQQTPGQGLQFLFEYFSETQRNKGNFPGRFSGRQFSNSRSEMNVSTLELGDSALYLCASSSLQDSYEQYFGPGTRLTVT.

The CDR3 is CASSESQGAGYTF. Written as DNA, the CDR3 is TGTGCCAGCAGTGAATCCCAGGGTGCCGGCTACACCTTC. The chain couples TRBV25-1 to TRBJ1-2; maybe TRBD1 (5 bases). This CDR3 has 13 amino acids. Germline V CDR1 and CDR2: MGHDK, SYGVNS. Trimming took 1 base from V and 8 from J, leaving 11 bases between them.

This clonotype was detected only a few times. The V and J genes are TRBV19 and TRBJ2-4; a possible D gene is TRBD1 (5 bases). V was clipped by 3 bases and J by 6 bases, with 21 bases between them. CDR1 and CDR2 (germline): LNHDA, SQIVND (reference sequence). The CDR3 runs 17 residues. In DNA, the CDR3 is TGTGCCAGTAGTATCTCAGGGCAGGCCAGCCGTAGAAACATTCAGTACTTC. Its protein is CASSISGQASRRNIQYF.